Below are 27 T cell receptor beta chains sequenced from a single sample in a study of T cells in Graves' hyperthyroidism and ophthalmopathy (dated by TCRdb to about 2019). The method was multiplex PCR. Instrument used: Illumina HiSeq 2000. Amplification of TCR beta CDR3 regions was carried out from RNA transcripts. For the first round of RT-PCR on the TCR CDR3, the HTBI primer set was used together with the Qiagen OneStep RT-PCR kit. TCRdb reprocessing: public reads trimmed at Q25 with fastp, clones called with MiXCR, in-frame beta chains kept. Identical CDR3 proteins give one entry, which carries the most common genes and DNA. The sample profile shows roughly 300,000 distinct CDR3 sequences; 15% to 20% of them were found once. The leading ten clones occupy around 50% of the sample. Specimen: blood. These TCRs come from a woman in her forties or fifties with Graves' hyperthyroidism.

CDR3 protein: CASSLESGPHSPLHF. CDR3 nucleotides: TGCGCCAGCAGCTTGGAGTCAGGACCCCATTCACCCCTCCACTTT. The chain carries TRBV5-1 and TRBJ1-6; D is unclear. This CDR3 comprises 15 residues. Trimming removed 0 bases at V and 8 bases at J, with 12 bases between. The V gene's germline CDR1 is SGHRS and CDR2 YFSETQ.

The chain joins TRBV28 to TRBJ2-3; 8 bases are shared with TRBD2. This CDR3 is built from 13 residues. Looked up from germline, CDR1 is MDHEN and CDR2 is SYDVKM. V gave up 7 bases and J gave up 6 bases; unmatched junction bases: 6. As DNA, the CDR3 is TGTGCCAGCAAACTAGCGGAATCCGATACGCAGTATTTT. This translates into CASKLAESDTQYF. The full variable domain, with the rest looked up from reference TRBV28 and TRBJ2-3, is DVKVTQSSRYLVKRTGEKVFLECVQDMDHENMFWYRQDPGLGLRLIYFSYDVKMKEKGDIPEGYSVSREKKERFSLILESASTNQTSMYLCASKLAESDTQYFGPGTRLTVL.

This clonotype was found a few times. The J gene is TRBJ2-3, the V gene TRBV5-8; D possibly uses TRBD1 or TRBD2 (5 bases each). The V and J ends lost 4 bases and 11 bases respectively, with 14 bases between them. There are 12 residues in the CDR3. CDR1 and CDR2 (germline): SGHTS, YDEGEE. The CDR3 nucleotides read TGTGCCAGCAGCATCCGGGACCTCTGGCAGTATTTT. Translated, it gives CASSIRDLWQYF.

This clonotype was observed once. One junction end disagrees with the germline gene, perhaps due to a read error. The gene calls are TRBV2 and TRBJ1-6, with no clear D. Germline assignment: CDR1 SNHLY and CDR2 FYNNEI. The CDR3 has 13 residues. CDR3: CVSAGSYNSPLHF. The CDR3, as DNA: TGTGTCAGCGCAGGTTCCTATAATTCACCCCTCCACTTT.

This clonotype was recorded a few times. This rearrangement joins TRBV19 to TRBJ1-1; D is possibly TRBD1 (5 bases). The V gene lost 7 bases and the J gene lost 1 base, with 16 bases spanning the gap. Per germline, CDR1 LNHDA and CDR2 SQIVND (reference sequence). The CDR3 is 15 amino acids. The CDR3 nucleotides read TGTGCCAGTACCATCCTTCGGGGCGGGAACACTGAAGCTTTCTTT. Amino acids: CASTILRGGNTEAFF.

In its sample, this clonotype was seen a few times. One junction end disagrees with the germline gene, perhaps due to a read error. V usage is TRBV7-7 and J usage is TRBJ2-1, with 10 bases fitting TRBD2. CDR3 length: 15 residues. CDR1 SSHAT and CDR2 FNYEAQ come from the germline V gene (reference sequence). The CDR3 DNA follows: TGTGCTAGCAGCTTAACGCTAGCGGGAGAGAGTGAGCAGTTCTTC. It codes for CASSLTLAGESEQFF.

This clonotype appeared many times. The chain combines TRBV12-3 or TRBV12-4 with TRBJ2-4, with 8 bases aligning to TRBD1. The CDR3 is 14 amino acids. V lost 6 bases, J lost 1 base, and 2 bases stayed unmatched. CDR3 loop: CASRRQGAKNIQYF. CDR3 nucleotide sequence: TGTGCCAGCAGAAGACAGGGGGCCAAAAACATTCAGTACTTC.

In regard to this clonotype: A much larger clone lies a single base off, so this may be a read error. This sequence joins TRBV11-2 and TRBJ2-7; unclear D gene. This CDR3 spans 15 amino acids. Germline values: CDR1 SGHAT, CDR2 FQNNGV. V was pared by 1 base and J by 0 bases, with 10 bases between. Here the CDR3 reads CASSLGAASSYEQYF. The CDR3, as DNA: TGTGCCAGCAGCTTAGGGGCAGCGAGCTCCTACGAGCAGTACTTC.

The table lists this clonotype with a few counts. The V call is TRBV5-1, the J call TRBJ2-7, with a weak D call TRBD1 (6 bases). The V end lost 4 bases, the J end lost 0 bases, and 17 bases lay between the germline ends. CDR1 SGHRS and CDR2 YFSETQ come from the germline V gene. CDR3 length equals 16 residues. The CDR3 DNA is TGCGCCAGCAGCGACGAGGGGACATCGAGCTCCTACGAGCAGTACTTC. Translated, it gives CASSDEGTSSSYEQYF.

This clonotype was found many times. The rearrangement uses TRBV6-1 and TRBJ2-7, with D tentatively TRBD1 (6 bases). Trimming left V 11 bases short and J 0 bases short, with 20 bases between. The CDR3 loop spans 15 amino acids. Germline CDR1 is MNHNS and CDR2 is SASEGT. The CDR3 DNA is TGTGCCGCTAGCTCGGACAGCTTCAGCTCCTACGAGCAGTACGTC. It yields the protein CAASSDSFSSYEQYV.

This sequence joins TRBV20-1 and TRBJ2-5; 12 bases are shared with TRBD1. The junction had 7 bases not matched to a gene; V was cut back by 6 bases and J by 5 bases. This CDR3 spans 14 amino acids. CDR1 is DFQATT and CDR2 is SNEGSKA in the germline V gene (reference sequence). The CDR3 sequence is CSAMGQGARETQYF. The CDR3 DNA sequence: TGCAGTGCGATGGGACAGGGGGCGCGGGAGACCCAGTACTTC.

Here the CDR3 DNA reads TGCAGTGCTAGTTATGGGGTAGGGAGGGATACGCAGTATTTT. Translating gives CSASYGVGRDTQYF. The chain carries TRBV20-1 and TRBJ2-3, with a tentative D call TRBD2 (6 bases). The CDR3 length is 14 residues. V was clipped by 3 bases and J by 6 bases, with 16 bases between them. Per germline, CDR1 DFQATT and CDR2 SNEGSKA (reference sequence).

In its sample, this clonotype was seen a few times. The CDR3 region is CVSGTGTSPLHF. The CDR3 region has the DNA TGTGTCTCCGGGACAGGGACTTCACCCCTCCACTTT. The chain carries TRBV28 and TRBJ1-6; TRBD1 matches 9 bases. The V gene's germline CDR1 is MDHEN and CDR2 SYDVKM. This CDR3 has 12 amino acids. Full variable domain (rest looked up from reference TRBV28 and TRBJ1-6): DVKVTQSSRYLVKRTGEKVFLECVQDMDHENMFWYRQDPGLGLRLIYFSYDVKMKEKGDIPEGYSVSREKKERFSLILESASTNQTSMYLCVSGTGTSPLHFGNGTRLTVT.

This clonotype has a count of ten or more. The chain combines TRBV5-1 with TRBJ2-1; TRBD1 matches 7 bases. The CDR3 spans 11 residues. V lost 0 bases and J lost 14; bases outside the gene matches: 2. Germline assignment: CDR1 SGHRS and CDR2 YFSETQ. The CDR3 nucleotides read TGCGCCAGCAGCTTGGAGGGGACAGAGTTCTTC. It encodes CASSLEGTEFF.

In its sample, this clonotype was seen many times. V usage is TRBV10-3 and J usage is TRBJ1-5, with a weak D call TRBD1 (5 bases). Trimming took off 10 bases at V and 3 bases at J, with 13 bases between the two ends. Germline V gene data show CDR1 as ENHRY and CDR2 as SYGVKD. The CDR3 is made up of 13 amino acids. The CDR3 sequence: CATGWGDNQPQHF. The CDR3 coding sequence is TGTGCCACGGGCTGGGGGGACAATCAGCCCCAGCATTTT.

This sequence joins TRBV24-1 and TRBJ2-1, with TRBD2 as a possible D gene (5 bases). Looked up from germline, CDR1 is KGHDR and CDR2 is SFDVKD. This CDR3 spans 13 amino acids. V lost 2 bases and J 8 bases, leaving 9 bases between the germline ends. In DNA, the CDR3 is TGTGCCACCAGTGATTACCCTAGCTATGAGCAGTTCTTC. Amino acid sequence: CATSDYPSYEQFF.

This clonotype was picked up many times. CDR3 protein: CASNDQGSTEAFF. The CDR3 DNA reads TGTGCCAGCAATGACCAGGGTAGCACTGAAGCTTTCTTT. The chain employs TRBV6-1 and TRBJ1-1; D possibly corresponds to TRBD1 (5 bases). The germline CDR1 and CDR2 sequences are MNHNS and SASEGT. The V end lost 7 bases, the J end lost 4 bases, and 13 bases lay between the germline ends. The CDR3 runs 13 residues.

This rearrangement joins TRBV20-1 to TRBJ1-5; unclear D gene. Trimming stripped 6 bases from V and 2 bases from J, with 14 bases between. The CDR3 is made up of 14 amino acids. Germline CDR1 is DFQATT and CDR2 is SNEGSKA (reference sequence). CDR3 coding DNA: TGCAGTGCCCCGTCCGGCGGAGGCAATCAGCCCCAGCATTTT. The encoded protein is CSAPSGGGNQPQHF.

This clonotype was seen many times. CDR3 bases: TGTGCCAGCAGTGAGGAGGGGGCGGGCACAGATACGCAGTATTTT. Encoded protein: CASSEEGAGTDTQYF. This chain joins TRBV2 and TRBJ2-3; perhaps TRBD1 as D (7 bases). The germline gives CDR1 SNHLY, CDR2 FYNNEI. The CDR3 runs to 15 residues. Deletions cut 3 bases from V and 1 base from J, with 11 bases between.

This chain links TRBV7-3 with TRBJ2-6, with no clear D. V was shortened by 3 bases and J by 0 bases, with 18 bases between the two germline ends. Germline CDR1 and CDR2: SGHTA and FQGTGA. The CDR3 is made up of 19 amino acids. The CDR3 protein is CASSFIGAGRISGANVLTF. Here the CDR3 DNA reads TGTGCCAGCAGCTTTATTGGCGCAGGAAGGATCTCTGGGGCCAACGTCCTGACTTTC.

The chain carries TRBV7-9 and TRBJ2-1; D possibly corresponds to TRBD1 (5 bases). V lost 5 bases to trimming and J lost 9 bases, with 14 bases between them. Per the germline V gene, CDR1 is SEHNR and CDR2 is FQNEAQ (reference sequence). The CDR3 is 13 amino acids. In DNA form, the CDR3 reads TGTGCCAGCAGCAGTTATGGGGCCACTGAGCAGTTCTTC. Protein sequence: CASSSYGATEQFF.

The rearrangement links TRBV6-5 to TRBJ1-1; D ambiguous. The CDR3 extends over 14 amino acids. Germline V CDR1 and CDR2: MNHEY, SVGAGI. V lost 0 bases to trimming and J lost 0 bases, with 5 bases between them. CDR3 amino acids: CASSYSNMNTEAFF. CDR3 nucleotide sequence: TGTGCCAGCAGTTACTCGAACATGAACACTGAAGCTTTCTTT.

Turning to this clonotype: A read error may be the cause here, since a much bigger clone is one base away. V gene TRBV3-1 combines with J gene TRBJ1-5; D is undetermined. The DNA end lines up better with TRBJ2-3; the J call may be wrong. The CDR3 is 15 residues long. CDR1 is LGHDT and CDR2 is YNNKEL in the germline V gene (reference sequence). The CDR3 DNA reads as TGTGCCAGCAGCCTCCGGGCCGCTGGTGATCAGCCCCAGTATTTT. Protein product: CASSLRAAGDQPQYF.

This clonotype has a count of ten or more. CDR3 residues: CASKGGTSTDTQYF. The CDR3 nucleotides are TGTGCCAGCAAGGGGGGGACCTCCACAGATACGCAGTATTTT. V is TRBV2 and J is TRBJ2-3, with TRBD2 as a possible D gene (7 bases). Per germline, CDR1 SNHLY and CDR2 FYNNEI. The ends were cut back, 7 bases at V and 2 bases at J, with 13 bases in the middle. CDR3 length equals 14 residues. The full variable domain, in which reference TRBV2 and TRBJ2-3 provide the parts outside the CDR3, is EPEVTQTPSHQVTQMGQEVILRCVPISNHLYFYWYRQILGQKVEFLVSFYNNEISEKSEIFDDQFSVERPDGSNFTLKIRSTKLEDSAMYFCASKGGTSTDTQYFGPGTRLTVL.

The chain has TRBV30 and TRBJ2-7; a weak D match, TRBD1 (7 bases). The CDR3 contains 14 residues. The germline V gene encodes CDR1 GTSNPN and CDR2 SVGIG (reference sequence). V lost 0 bases to trimming and J lost 4 bases, with 13 bases between them. The CDR3 here is CAWSVGGGLYEQYF. CDR3 DNA: TGTGCCTGGAGTGTAGGAGGGGGCCTATACGAGCAGTACTTC. The full variable domain, completed using reference TRBV30 and TRBJ2-7, is SQTIHQWPATLVQPVGSPLSLECTVEGTSNPNLYWYRQAAGRGLQLLFYSVGIGQISSEVPQNLSASRPQDRQFILSSKKLLLSDSGFYLCAWSVGGGLYEQYFGPGTRLTVT.

The table lists this clonotype with many counts. This chain connects TRBV2 to TRBJ1-5, with D maybe TRBD1 (5 bases). Germline assignment: CDR1 SNHLY and CDR2 FYNNEI. The CDR3 is 13 residues long. V lost 8 bases to trimming and J lost 0 bases, with 8 bases between them. CDR3 nucleotide sequence: TGTGCCAGCCATCAGGGTAGCAATCAGCCCCAGCATTTT. This sequence encodes CASHQGSNQPQHF.

This clonotype was found a few times. This chain links TRBV5-6 with TRBJ2-1; 7 bases align to TRBD1. The CDR3 spans 12 residues. V trimming: 3 bases; J trimming: 10 bases; junction bases outside the gene matches: 4. Per germline, CDR1 SGHDT and CDR2 YYEEEE. The CDR3 region is CASSWTGREQFF. In DNA, the CDR3 is TGTGCCAGCAGCTGGACAGGTCGCGAGCAGTTCTTC.